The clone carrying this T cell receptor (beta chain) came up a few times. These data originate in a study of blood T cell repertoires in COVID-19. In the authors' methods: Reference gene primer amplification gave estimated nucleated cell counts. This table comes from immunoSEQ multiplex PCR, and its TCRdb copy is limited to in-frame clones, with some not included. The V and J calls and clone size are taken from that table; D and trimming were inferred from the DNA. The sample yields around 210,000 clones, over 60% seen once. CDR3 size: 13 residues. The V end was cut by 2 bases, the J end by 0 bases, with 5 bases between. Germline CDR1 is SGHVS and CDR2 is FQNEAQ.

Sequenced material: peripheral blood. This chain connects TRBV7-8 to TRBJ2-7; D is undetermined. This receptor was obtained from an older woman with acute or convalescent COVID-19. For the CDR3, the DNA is TGTGCCAGCAGCTTACCTAGCTCCTACGAGCAGTACTTC. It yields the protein CASSLPSSYEQYF. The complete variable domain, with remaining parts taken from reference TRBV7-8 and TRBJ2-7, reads GAGVSQSPRYKVAKRGQDVALRCDPISGHVSLFWYQQALGQGPEFLTYFQNEAQLDKSGLPSDRFFAERPEGSVSTLKIQRTQQEDSAVYLCASSLPSSYEQYFGPGTRLTVT.